This is a list of T cell receptor beta chains from one sample in a study of breast tumors, draining lymph nodes, adjacent tissues. TCRdb re-called the multiplex PCR reads with MiXCR, one entry per CDR3 protein. This sample has roughly 120,000 distinct CDR3 sequences, with 15% to 20% found just once. Sequencing input: axillary lymph node tissue. These receptors were collected from a female donor with breast cancer. Some clones in this sample may be carry-over from other donors' samples. The CDR3 runs from the conserved cysteine through the conserved F or W. Fields, in order: J gene, clone size, V gene, D gene, CDR3 protein, CDR3 DNA. D genes are given only for firm matches. Rows may omit the clone size; those that give it use once, few, many or a size class.

>TRBJ2-7|-|TRBV28|-
CASRGTLAYEQYF
TGTGCCAGCAGGGGGACGCTTGCCTACGAGCAGTACTTC
>TRBJ2-6|-|TRBV9|-
CASSVSPPQGSGANVLTF
TGTGCCAGCAGCGTATCCCCCCCCCAAGGCTCTGGGGCCAACGTCCTGACTTTC
>TRBJ2-6|few|TRBV5-8|-
CASSHDRFSGANVLTF
TGTGCCAGCAGCCACGACAGATTCTCTGGGGCCAACGTCCTGACTTTC
>TRBJ2-7|many|TRBV19|-
CASSMGGNAYEQYF
TGTGCCAGTAGTATGGGCGGGAATGCCTACGAGCAGTACTTC
>TRBJ2-5|many|TRBV20-1|TRBD2
CSAEPGLAEETQYF
TGCAGTGCTGAACCGGGACTAGCGGAGGAGACCCAGTACTTC
>TRBJ1-6|many|TRBV3-1|TRBD1
CASSPGQGVSPLHF
TGTGCCAGCAGCCCGGGACAGGGCGTTTCACCCCTCCACTTT
>TRBJ1-5|-|TRBV12-3/TRBV12-4|-
CASSLGGGPQHF
TGTGCCAGCAGTTTAGGGGGGGGGCCCCAGCATTTT
>TRBJ1-4|many|TRBV27|-
CASTPNGANEKLFF
TGTGCCAGCACCCCGAATGGGGCTAATGAAAAACTGTTTTTT
>TRBJ2-2|many|TRBV10-3|-
CAISEQGVSGELFF
TGTGCCATCAGTGAACAGGGTGTATCCGGGGAGCTGTTTTTT
>TRBJ2-3|many|TRBV20-1|-
CSARTGGSPTDTQYF
TGCAGTGCTAGAACTGGTGGCAGCCCCACAGATACGCAGTATTTT
>TRBJ2-3|many|TRBV5-1|TRBD1
CASSRDRGTDTQYF
TGCGCCAGCAGCCGGGACAGGGGGACAGATACGCAGTATTTT
>TRBJ2-1|-|TRBV4-2|-
CASSQDYRERNEQFF
TGTGCCAGCAGCCAAGACTATCGGGAGAGGAATGAGCAGTTCTTC
>TRBJ2-7|many|TRBV28|-
CASSSRGRPYEQYF
TGTGCCAGCAGTTCGAGGGGTCGCCCCTACGAGCAGTACTTC
>TRBJ1-1|-|TRBV6-1|-
CASSEEPGLNTEAFF
TGTGCCAGCAGTGAAGAGCCTGGATTGAACACTGAAGCTTTCTTT
>TRBJ1-4|many|TRBV2|-
CAIKLQATNEKLFF
TGTGCCATAAAGTTACAGGCAACTAATGAAAAACTGTTTTTT
>TRBJ2-3|many|TRBV5-1|-
CASSLIPGPDTQYF
TGCGCCAGCAGCCTAATCCCGGGGCCAGATACGCAGTATTTT
>TRBJ2-1|many|TRBV10-3|TRBD2
CAITGTSGGPRNEQFF
TGTGCCATCACGGGGACTAGCGGGGGGCCGCGTAATGAGCAGTTCTTC
>TRBJ2-1|many|TRBV5-4|TRBD1
CASSRRTGGKDEQFF
TGTGCCAGCAGCCGTCGGACAGGAGGCAAGGATGAGCAGTTCTTC
>TRBJ2-1|many|TRBV5-1|TRBD2
CASSYEASGVYNEQFF
TGCGCCAGCAGCTATGAGGCTAGCGGAGTTTACAATGAGCAGTTCTTC
>TRBJ2-5|many|TRBV20-1|-
CSAKPPTGASQETQYF
TGCAGTGCTAAACCCCCGACAGGAGCTTCACAAGAGACCCAGTACTTC
>TRBJ2-1|-|TRBV18|TRBD2
CASSPRGENNEQFF
TGTGCCAGCTCCCCGCGGGGGGAAAACAATGAGCAGTTCTTC
>TRBJ2-1|-|TRBV19|TRBD1
CASTGTDRGEQFF
TGTGCCAGTACCGGGACAGACCGTGGTGAGCAGTTCTTC
>TRBJ1-2|many|TRBV10-1|-
CASSDAGDYGYTF
TGCGCCAGCAGTGACGCCGGGGACTATGGCTACACCTTC
>TRBJ1-4|many|TRBV5-1|TRBD1
CASSLAGQGPRKLFF
TGCGCCAGCAGCTTGGCCGGACAGGGACCACGAAAACTGTTTTTT
>TRBJ2-1|many|TRBV11-3|-
CASSTRGNEQFF
TGTGCCAGCAGCACAAGGGGTAATGAGCAGTTCTTC
>TRBJ2-1|many|TRBV4-1|-
CASRVDVSATYNEQFF
TGCGCCAGCAGGGTGGATGTTTCTGCTACCTACAATGAGCAGTTCTTC